This TCR beta chain was recovered during a study of chemoradiotherapy in HPV16-positive cancers. Study-level background: Candidate HPV-specific T-cell clones and common TCR motifs came from functional assays in a couple of HPV16-positive patients. General study findings and limits: Candidate HPV-specific clones and E7-related TCR motifs grew in tumor during treatment. HPV-responsive T-cell expansion during chemoradiotherapy was linked to improved recurrence-free survival in HPV16-positive patients.

Libraries were prepared by immunoSEQ multiplex PCR; TCRdb keeps only in-frame clonotypes and omits some of them. The data show about 25,000 clones, with roughly 92% seen just once and roughly a fifth held by the top ten. Concerning this clone itself: Its antigen is currently unknown.

The germline CDR1 and CDR2 sequences are SGHRS and YFSETQ. This CDR3 has 12 amino acids. The sequence was collected from a human donor with HPV-associated anogenital cancer. The sample in question was blood, obtained from a patient who underwent chemoradiotherapy. This chain uses TRBV5-1 with TRBJ2-5; D ambiguous. Judging by the DNA end, TRBJ2-7 fits better; the J call may be wrong. Written as DNA, the CDR3 is TGCGCCAGCAGCTTGGACGGCCCCGAGCAGTACTTC. Encoded protein: CASSLDGPEQYF.